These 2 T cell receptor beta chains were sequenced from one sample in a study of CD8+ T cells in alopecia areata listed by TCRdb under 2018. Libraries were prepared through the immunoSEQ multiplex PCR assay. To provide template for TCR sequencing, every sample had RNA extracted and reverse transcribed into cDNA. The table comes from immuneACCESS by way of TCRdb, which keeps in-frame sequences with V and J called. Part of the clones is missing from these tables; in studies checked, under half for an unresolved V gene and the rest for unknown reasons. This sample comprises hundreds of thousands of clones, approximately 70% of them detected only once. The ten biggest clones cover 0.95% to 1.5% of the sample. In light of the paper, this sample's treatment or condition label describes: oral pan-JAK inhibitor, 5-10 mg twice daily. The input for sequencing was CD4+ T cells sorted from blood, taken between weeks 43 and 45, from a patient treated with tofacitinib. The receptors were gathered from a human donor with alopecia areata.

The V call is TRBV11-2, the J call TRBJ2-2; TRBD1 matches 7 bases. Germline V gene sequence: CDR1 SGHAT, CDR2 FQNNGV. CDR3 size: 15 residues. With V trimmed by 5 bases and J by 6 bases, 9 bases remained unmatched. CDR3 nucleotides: TGTGCCAGCAGCAGGGGGCAGGGAAGGCCCGGGGAGCTGTTTTTT. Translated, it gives CASSRGQGRPGELFF. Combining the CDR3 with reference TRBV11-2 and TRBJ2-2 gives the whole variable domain EAGVAQSPRYKIIEKRQSVAFWCNPISGHATLYWYQQILGQGPKLLIQFQNNGVVDDSQLPKDRFSAERLKGVDSTLKIQPAKLEDSAVYLCASSRGQGRPGELFFGEGSRLTVL.

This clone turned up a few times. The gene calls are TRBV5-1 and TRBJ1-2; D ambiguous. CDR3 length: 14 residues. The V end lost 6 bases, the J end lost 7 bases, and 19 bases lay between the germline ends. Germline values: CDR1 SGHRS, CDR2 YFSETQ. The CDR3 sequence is CASTPGGSEGGYTF. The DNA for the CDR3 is TGCGCCAGCACCCCAGGAGGGAGCGAGGGTGGCTACACCTTC.